The source of this T cell receptor (beta chain) is a study of identical twins. Healthy Caucasian individuals made up all the donors. This clonotype was picked up a small number of times. The junction and the germline gene differ at one end; a read error may be behind it. TCRdb re-derived calls from the 5' RACE reads in MiXCR, one entry per CDR3 protein. Counted here are 230,000 or so distinct CDR3 sequences, approximately 8.3% occurring once; the ten biggest clones make up less than 4%. These sequences were also reported in another study, on yellow fever vaccine responses in identical twins.

Source material: CD8+ T cells sorted from blood. The sequence derives from a woman between 18 and 30 years old in good health.

CDR3 amino acids: CASSPPGQASKVQYF. Written as DNA, the CDR3 is TGTGCCAGCTCCCCACCGGGACAGGCATCGAAGGTGCAGTACTTC. J is TRBJ2-7 and V is TRBV18; 8 bases are a match to TRBD1. The CDR3 consists of 15 residues. Germline V lookup: CDR1 KGHSH, CDR2 LQKENI.